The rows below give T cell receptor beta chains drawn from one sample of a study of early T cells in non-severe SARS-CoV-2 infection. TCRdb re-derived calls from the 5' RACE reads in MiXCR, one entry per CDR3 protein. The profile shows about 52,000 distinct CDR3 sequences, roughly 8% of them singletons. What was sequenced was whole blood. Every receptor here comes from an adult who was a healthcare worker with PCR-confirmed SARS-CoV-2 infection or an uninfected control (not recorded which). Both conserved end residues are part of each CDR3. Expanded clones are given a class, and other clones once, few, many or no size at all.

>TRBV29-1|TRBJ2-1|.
CSVGPNEQFF
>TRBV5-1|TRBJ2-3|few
CASSSGERGNTQYF
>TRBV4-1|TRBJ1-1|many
CASSQLAGGARTEAFF
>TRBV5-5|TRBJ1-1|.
CASSLGGHHTEAFF
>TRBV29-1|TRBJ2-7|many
CSVRQGPYEQYF
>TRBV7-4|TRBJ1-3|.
CASSPTGPKPENTIYF
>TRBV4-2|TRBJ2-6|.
CASSQGLAGTEVLTF
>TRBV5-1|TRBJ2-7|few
CASSLTRLPHYEQYF
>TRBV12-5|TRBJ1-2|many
CASGLVPGQGSYGYTF
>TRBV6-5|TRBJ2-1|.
CASSSRAFGEQFF
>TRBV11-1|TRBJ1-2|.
CASSLDGGTGYGYTF
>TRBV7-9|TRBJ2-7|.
CASSSTGAYEQYF
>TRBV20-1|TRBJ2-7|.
CSALPPAGEQYF
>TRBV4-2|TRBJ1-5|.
CASSQEPHSNQPQHF